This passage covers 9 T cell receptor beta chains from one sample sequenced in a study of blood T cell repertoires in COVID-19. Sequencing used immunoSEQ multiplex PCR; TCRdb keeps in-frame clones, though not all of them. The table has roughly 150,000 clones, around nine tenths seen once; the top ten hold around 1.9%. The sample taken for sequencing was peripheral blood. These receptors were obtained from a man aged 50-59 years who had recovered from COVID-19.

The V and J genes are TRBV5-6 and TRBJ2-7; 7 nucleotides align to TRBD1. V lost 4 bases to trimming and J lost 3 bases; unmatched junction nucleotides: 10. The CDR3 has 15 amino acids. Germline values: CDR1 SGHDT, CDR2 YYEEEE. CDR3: CASSPQAGGHYEQYF. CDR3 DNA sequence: TGTGCCAGCAGCCCGCAGGCAGGGGGTCACTACGAGCAGTACTTC.

CDR3 nucleotide sequence: TGTGCCAGCAGCTTGGCCGGGACAGCAGCCTACGAGCAGTACTTC. Its protein product is CASSLAGTAAYEQYF. The chain is built from TRBV5-4 and TRBJ2-7; 7 bases agree with TRBD1. Germline V lookup: CDR1 SGHNT, CDR2 YYREEE (reference sequence). The CDR3 sequence is 15 residues long. V was pared by 0 bases and J by 2 bases, with 5 bases of the junction left unmatched.

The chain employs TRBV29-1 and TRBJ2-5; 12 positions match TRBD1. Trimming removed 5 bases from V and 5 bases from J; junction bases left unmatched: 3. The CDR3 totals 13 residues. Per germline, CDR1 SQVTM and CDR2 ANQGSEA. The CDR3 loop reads CSVRDRGPETQYF. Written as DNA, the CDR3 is TGCAGCGTTCGGGACAGGGGGCCGGAGACCCAGTACTTC.

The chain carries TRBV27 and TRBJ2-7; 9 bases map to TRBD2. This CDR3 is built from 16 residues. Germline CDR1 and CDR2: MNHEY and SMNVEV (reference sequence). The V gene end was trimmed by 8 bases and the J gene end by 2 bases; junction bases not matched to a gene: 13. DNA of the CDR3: TGTGCCAGCTCACGGGGGGCGGGAGGGGCGCCCTACGAGCAGTACTTC. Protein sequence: CASSRGAGGAPYEQYF.

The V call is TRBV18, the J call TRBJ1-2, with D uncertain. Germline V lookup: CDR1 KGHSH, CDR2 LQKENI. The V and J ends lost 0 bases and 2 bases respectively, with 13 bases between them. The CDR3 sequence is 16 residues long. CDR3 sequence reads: CASSPPDTFPNYGYTF. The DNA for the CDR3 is TGTGCCAGCTCACCACCCGACACATTCCCCAACTATGGCTACACCTTC. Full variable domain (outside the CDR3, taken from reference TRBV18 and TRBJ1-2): NAGVMQNPRHLVRRRGQEARLRCSPMKGHSHVYWYRQLPEEGLKFMVYLQKENIIDESGMPKERFSAEFPKEGPSILRIQQVVRGDSAAYFCASSPPDTFPNYGYTFGSGTRLTVV.

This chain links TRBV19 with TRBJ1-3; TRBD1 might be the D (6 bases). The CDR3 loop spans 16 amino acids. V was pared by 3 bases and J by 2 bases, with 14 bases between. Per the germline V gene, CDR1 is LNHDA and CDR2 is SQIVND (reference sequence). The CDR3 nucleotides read TGTGCCAGTAGTATTCGGACAGAATCAACTGGAAACACCATATATTTT. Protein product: CASSIRTESTGNTIYF.

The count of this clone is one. The CDR3 DNA follows: TGTGCCAGCTCACCCCTTGGACAGGGAAACGAGCAGTACTTC. As protein: CASSPLGQGNEQYF. V is TRBV18 and J is TRBJ2-7; 8 bases agree with TRBD1. The CDR3 has 14 amino acids. The germline V gene encodes CDR1 KGHSH and CDR2 LQKENI. With V trimmed by 3 bases and J by 5 bases, 6 bases remained unmatched.

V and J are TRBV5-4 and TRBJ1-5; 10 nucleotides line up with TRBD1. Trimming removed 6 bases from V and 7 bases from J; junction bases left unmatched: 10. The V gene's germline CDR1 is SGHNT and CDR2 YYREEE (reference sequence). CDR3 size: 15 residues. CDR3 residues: CASTHDRGRGQPQHF. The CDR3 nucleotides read TGTGCCAGCACCCACGACAGGGGGCGAGGACAGCCCCAGCATTTT.

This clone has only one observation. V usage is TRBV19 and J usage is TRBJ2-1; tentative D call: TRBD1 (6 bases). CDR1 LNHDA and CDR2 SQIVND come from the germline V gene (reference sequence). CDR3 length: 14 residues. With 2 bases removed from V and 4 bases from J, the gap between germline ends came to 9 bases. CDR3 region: CASSITGRYNEQFF. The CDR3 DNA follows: TGTGCCAGTAGTATAACAGGGCGGTACAATGAGCAGTTCTTC.